This TCR beta chain was identified during a study of blood T cell repertoires in COVID-19. Background on the study: T cells, B-cell-depleted T cells, or PBMCs provided the cDNA or gDNA that served as material.

Participants were aged about 18 to 100 years, lived in 24 US areas, and enrolled virtually. In the original processing: Amplification with reference gene primers provided the estimates of nucleated cell counts. Sequenced by immunoSEQ multiplex PCR; TCRdb stores in-frame clones only, minus some. V, J and clone size were drawn from that table, and D and trimming were deduced from the DNA. The profile shows roughly 290,000 clones, around 90% of them singletons. V was clipped by 4 bases and J by 0 bases, with 10 bases between them. Germline CDR1 PRHDT, CDR2 FYEKMQ (reference sequence). CDR3 length: 15 residues.

Sequenced sample: PBMCs or T cells enriched from blood (not recorded which). J is TRBJ2-1 and V is TRBV13; D not certain. The receptor's source is a woman aged 18 to 35 with acute COVID-19. The CDR3: CASSYTVVSYNEQFF. CDR3 DNA sequence: TGTGCCAGCAGCTACACAGTCGTCTCCTACAATGAGCAGTTCTTC.